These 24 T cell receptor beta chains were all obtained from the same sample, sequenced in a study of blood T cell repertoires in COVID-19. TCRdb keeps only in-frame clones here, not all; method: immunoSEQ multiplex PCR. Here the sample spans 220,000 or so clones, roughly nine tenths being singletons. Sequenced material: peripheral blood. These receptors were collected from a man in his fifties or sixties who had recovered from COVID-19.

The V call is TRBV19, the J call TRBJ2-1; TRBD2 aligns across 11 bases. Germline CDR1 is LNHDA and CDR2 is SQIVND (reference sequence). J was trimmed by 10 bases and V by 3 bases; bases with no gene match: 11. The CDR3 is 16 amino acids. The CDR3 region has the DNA TGTGCCAGTAGTATTGGTAGCGGGAGGGCCGAGGGCGAGCAGTTCTTC. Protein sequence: CASSIGSGRAEGEQFF.

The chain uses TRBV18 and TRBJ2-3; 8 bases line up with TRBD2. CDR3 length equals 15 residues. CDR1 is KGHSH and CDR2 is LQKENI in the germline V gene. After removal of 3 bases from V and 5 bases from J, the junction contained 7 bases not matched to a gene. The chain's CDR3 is CASSPQGLAGDTQYF. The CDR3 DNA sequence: TGTGCCAGCTCACCCCAGGGGCTAGCGGGAGATACGCAGTATTTT.

Here the CDR3 DNA reads TGTGCCATCAGTGAGTCGGGGACTCCCTACGAGCAGTACTTC. This codes for CAISESGTPYEQYF. The chain links TRBV10-3 to TRBJ2-7; D may be TRBD2 (6 bases). CDR1 ENHRY and CDR2 SYGVKD come from the germline V gene. Trimming cost V 0 bases and J 2 bases, with 8 bases left between them. This CDR3 is 14 amino acids long.

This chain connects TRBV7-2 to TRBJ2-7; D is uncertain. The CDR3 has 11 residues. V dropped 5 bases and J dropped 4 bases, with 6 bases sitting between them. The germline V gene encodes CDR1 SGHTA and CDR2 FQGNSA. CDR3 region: CASSPMYEQYF. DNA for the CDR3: TGTGCCAGCAGCCCCATGTACGAGCAGTACTTC.

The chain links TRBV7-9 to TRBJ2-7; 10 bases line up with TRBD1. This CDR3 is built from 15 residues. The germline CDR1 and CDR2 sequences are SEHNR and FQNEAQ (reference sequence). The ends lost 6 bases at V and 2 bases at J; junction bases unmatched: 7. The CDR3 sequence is CASRPSGTGAYEQYF. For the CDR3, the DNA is TGTGCCAGCAGACCCTCGGGGACAGGGGCCTACGAGCAGTACTTC.

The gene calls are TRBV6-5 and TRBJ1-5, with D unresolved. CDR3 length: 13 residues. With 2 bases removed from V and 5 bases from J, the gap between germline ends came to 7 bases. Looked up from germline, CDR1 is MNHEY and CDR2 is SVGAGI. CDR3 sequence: CASSYRRDQPQHF. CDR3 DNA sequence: TGTGCCAGCAGTTACAGGAGGGATCAGCCCCAGCATTTT.

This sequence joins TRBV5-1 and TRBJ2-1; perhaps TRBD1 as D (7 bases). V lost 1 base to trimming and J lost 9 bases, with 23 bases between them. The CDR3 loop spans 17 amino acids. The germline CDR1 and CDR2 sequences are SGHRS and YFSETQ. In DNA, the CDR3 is TGCGCCAGCAGCTTGACCCTGGGGGGCAGGGGGGATGCTGAGCAGTTCTTC. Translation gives CASSLTLGGRGDAEQFF.

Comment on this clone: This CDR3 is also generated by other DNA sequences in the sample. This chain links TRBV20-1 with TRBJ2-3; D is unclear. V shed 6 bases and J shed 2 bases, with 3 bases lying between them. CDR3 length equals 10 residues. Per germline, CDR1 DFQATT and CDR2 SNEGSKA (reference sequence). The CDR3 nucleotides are TGCAGTGCCTACACAGATACGCAGTATTTT. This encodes CSAYTDTQYF.

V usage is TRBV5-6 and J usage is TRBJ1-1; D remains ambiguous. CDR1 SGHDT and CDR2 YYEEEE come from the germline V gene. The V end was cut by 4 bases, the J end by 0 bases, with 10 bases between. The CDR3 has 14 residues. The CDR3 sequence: CASSRPEVNTEAFF. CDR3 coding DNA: TGTGCCAGCAGCCGACCGGAGGTGAACACTGAAGCTTTCTTT.

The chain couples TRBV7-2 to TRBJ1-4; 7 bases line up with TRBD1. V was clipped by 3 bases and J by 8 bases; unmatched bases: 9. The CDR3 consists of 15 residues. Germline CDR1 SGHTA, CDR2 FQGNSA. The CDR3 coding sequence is TGTGCCAGCAGCTTTCAGACAGGGATTGGCGAAAAACTGTTTTTT. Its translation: CASSFQTGIGEKLFF.

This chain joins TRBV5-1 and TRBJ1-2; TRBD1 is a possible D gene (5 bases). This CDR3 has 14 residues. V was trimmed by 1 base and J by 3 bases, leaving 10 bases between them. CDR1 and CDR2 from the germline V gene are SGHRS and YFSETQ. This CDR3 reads CASSLSGEDYGYTF. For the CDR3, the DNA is TGCGCCAGCAGCTTGTCGGGGGAAGACTATGGCTACACCTTC. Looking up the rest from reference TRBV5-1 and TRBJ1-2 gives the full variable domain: KAGVTQTPRYLIKTRGQQVTLSCSPISGHRSVSWYQQTPGQGLQFLFEYFSETQRNKGNFPGRFSGRQFSNSRSEMNVSTLELGDSALYLCASSLSGEDYGYTFGSGTRLTVV.

The CDR3 loop reads CSASEREGLYEQYF. DNA of the CDR3: TGCAGTGCTAGTGAGCGGGAGGGCCTCTACGAGCAGTACTTC. This chain joins TRBV20-1 and TRBJ2-7; 10 bases map to TRBD2. After removal of 3 bases from V and 3 bases from J, the junction contained 5 bases not matched to a gene. The CDR3 loop spans 14 amino acids. The germline gives CDR1 DFQATT, CDR2 SNEGSKA (reference sequence).

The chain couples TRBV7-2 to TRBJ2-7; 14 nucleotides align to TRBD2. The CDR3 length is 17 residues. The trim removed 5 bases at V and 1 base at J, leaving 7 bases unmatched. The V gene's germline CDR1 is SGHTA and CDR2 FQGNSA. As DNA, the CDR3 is TGTGCCAGCAGCGACGGACTAGCGGGAGGCGGGTCCTACGAGCAGTACTTC. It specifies CASSDGLAGGGSYEQYF.

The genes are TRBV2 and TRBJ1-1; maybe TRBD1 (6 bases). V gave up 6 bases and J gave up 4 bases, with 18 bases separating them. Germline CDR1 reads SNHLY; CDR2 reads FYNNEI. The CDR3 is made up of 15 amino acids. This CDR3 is CASRGYRVSGTEAFF. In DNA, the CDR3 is TGTGCCAGCAGAGGCTACAGGGTCTCCGGCACTGAAGCTTTCTTT.

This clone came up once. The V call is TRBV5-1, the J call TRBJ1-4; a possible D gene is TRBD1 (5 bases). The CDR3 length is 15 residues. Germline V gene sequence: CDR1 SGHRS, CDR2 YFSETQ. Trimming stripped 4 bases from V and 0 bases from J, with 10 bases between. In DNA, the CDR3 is TGCGCCAGCAGCCCCGACAGCGCAACTAATGAAAAACTGTTTTTT. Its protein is CASSPDSATNEKLFF.

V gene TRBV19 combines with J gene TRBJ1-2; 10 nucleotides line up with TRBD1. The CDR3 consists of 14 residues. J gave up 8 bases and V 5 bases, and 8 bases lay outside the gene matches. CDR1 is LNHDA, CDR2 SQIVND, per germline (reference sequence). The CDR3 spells CASSQRQGAGGYTF. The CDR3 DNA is TGTGCCAGTAGTCAACGACAGGGGGCTGGGGGCTACACCTTC.

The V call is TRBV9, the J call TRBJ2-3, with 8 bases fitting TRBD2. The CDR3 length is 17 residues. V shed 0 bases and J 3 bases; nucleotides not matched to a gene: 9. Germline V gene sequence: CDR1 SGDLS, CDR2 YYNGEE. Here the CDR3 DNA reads TGTGCCAGCAGCGTAGTGGCTAGCGGGTTAGGGACAGATACGCAGTATTTT. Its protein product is CASSVVASGLGTDTQYF.

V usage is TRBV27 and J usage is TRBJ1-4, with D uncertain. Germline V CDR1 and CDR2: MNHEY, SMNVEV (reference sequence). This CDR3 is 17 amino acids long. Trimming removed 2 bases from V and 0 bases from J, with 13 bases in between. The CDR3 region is CASSLRGLIATNEKLFF. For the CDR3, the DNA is TGTGCCAGCAGTTTAAGAGGACTGATTGCAACTAATGAAAAACTGTTTTTT.

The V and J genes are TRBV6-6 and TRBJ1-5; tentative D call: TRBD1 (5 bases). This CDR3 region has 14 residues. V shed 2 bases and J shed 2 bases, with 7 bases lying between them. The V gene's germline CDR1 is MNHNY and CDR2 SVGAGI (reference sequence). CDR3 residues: CASSYGGGNQPQHF. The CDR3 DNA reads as TGTGCCAGCAGTTACGGGGGGGGCAATCAGCCCCAGCATTTT.

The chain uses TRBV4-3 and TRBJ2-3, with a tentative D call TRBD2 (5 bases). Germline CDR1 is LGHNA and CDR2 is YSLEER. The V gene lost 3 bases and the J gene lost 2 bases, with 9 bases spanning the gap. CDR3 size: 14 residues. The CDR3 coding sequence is TGCGCCAGCAGCCACTACGGGAACACAGATACGCAGTATTTT. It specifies CASSHYGNTDTQYF.

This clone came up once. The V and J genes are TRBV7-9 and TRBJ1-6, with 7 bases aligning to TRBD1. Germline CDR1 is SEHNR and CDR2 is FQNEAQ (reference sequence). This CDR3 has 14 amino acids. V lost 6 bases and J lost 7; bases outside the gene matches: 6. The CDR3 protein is CASRLGQTNSPLHF. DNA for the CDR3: TGTGCCAGCAGACTGGGACAGACAAATTCACCCCTCCACTTT.

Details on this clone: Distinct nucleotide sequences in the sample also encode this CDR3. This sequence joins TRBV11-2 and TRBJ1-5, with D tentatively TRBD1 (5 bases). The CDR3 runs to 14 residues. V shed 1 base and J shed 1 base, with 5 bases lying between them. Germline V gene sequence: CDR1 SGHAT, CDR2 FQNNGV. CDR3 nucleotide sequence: TGTGCCAGCAGCTTAGCAGGGAGCAATCAGCCCCAGCATTTT. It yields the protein CASSLAGSNQPQHF. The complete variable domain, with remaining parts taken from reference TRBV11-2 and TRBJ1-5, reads EAGVAQSPRYKIIEKRQSVAFWCNPISGHATLYWYQQILGQGPKLLIQFQNNGVVDDSQLPKDRFSAERLKGVDSTLKIQPAKLEDSAVYLCASSLAGSNQPQHFGDGTRLSIL.

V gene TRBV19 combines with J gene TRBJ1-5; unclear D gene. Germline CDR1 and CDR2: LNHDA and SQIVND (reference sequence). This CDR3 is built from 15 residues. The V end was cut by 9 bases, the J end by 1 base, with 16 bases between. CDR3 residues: CASAKTGGSNQPQHF. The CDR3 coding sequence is TGTGCCAGCGCCAAGACTGGAGGGAGCAATCAGCCCCAGCATTTT. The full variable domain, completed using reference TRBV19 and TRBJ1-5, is DGGITQSPKYLFRKEGQNVTLSCEQNLNHDAMYWYRQDPGQGLRLIYYSQIVNDFQKGDIAEGYSVSREKKESFPLTVTSAQKNPTAFYLCASAKTGGSNQPQHFGDGTRLSIL.

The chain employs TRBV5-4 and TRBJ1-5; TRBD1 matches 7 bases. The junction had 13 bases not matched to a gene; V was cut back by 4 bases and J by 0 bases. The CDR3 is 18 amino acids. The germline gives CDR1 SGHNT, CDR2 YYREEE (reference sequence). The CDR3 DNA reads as TGTGCCAGCAGCCGCCGGGGGAACAGGGGAGGTAGCAATCAGCCCCAGCATTTT. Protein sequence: CASSRRGNRGGSNQPQHF.